This T cell receptor (beta chain) was observed in a study of shared T cell receptors in the human thymus. The repertoire was sequenced with immunoSEQ multiplex PCR; TCRdb's copy has only in-frame clones and lacks some. This sample has some 700,000 clones, with approximately 85% found just once. The data also belong to a second study, concerning human thymus T cells.

The sequenced sample consisted of thymocytes. The TCR comes from a girl under two years old with a congenital heart defect.

The CDR3 is CAISDRGLADTIYF. In nucleotides, the CDR3 is TGTGCCATCAGTGACCGGGGTCTGGCGGACACCATATATTTT. The chain has TRBV10-3 and TRBJ1-3; no clear D. CDR3 size: 14 residues. The germline V and J ends were trimmed by 3 bases and 8 bases, with 14 bases remaining between them. Germline V lookup: CDR1 ENHRY, CDR2 SYGVKD.